The 15 T cell receptor beta chains reported below all come from one sample, sequenced in a study of blood T cell repertoires in COVID-19. TCRdb keeps only in-frame clones here, not all; method: immunoSEQ multiplex PCR. The top ten clones hold approximately 4.2% of a sample with about 300,000 clones, approximately 90% of them seen once. The sequencing input was peripheral blood. These receptors came from a man aged 40-49 years with acute or convalescent COVID-19.

The CDR3 spells CASSASIAGGYTF. The CDR3 coding sequence is TGTGCCAGCAGCGCCTCCATAGCCGGTGGCTACACCTTC. V usage is TRBV5-6 and J usage is TRBJ1-2; D is undetermined. This CDR3 is 13 amino acids long. Germline CDR1 reads SGHDT; CDR2 reads YYEEEE. V was clipped by 4 bases and J by 7 bases, with 14 bases between them. Drawing the rest from reference TRBV5-6 and TRBJ1-2, the complete variable domain is DAGVTQSPTHLIKTRGQQVTLRCSPKSGHDTVSWYQQALGQGPQFIFQYYEEEERQRGNFPDRFSGHQFPNYSSELNVNALLLGDSALYLCASSASIAGGYTFGSGTRLTVV.

The chain recombines TRBV18 with TRBJ1-1; 7 bases line up with TRBD1. The CDR3 length is 13 residues. Per the germline V gene, CDR1 is KGHSH and CDR2 is LQKENI. Germline trimming cut 3 bases from V and 6 bases from J; bases unmatched to any gene: 4. The CDR3 sequence is CASSPRGQPEAFF. CDR3 bases: TGTGCCAGCTCACCGAGGGGACAGCCTGAAGCTTTCTTT.

This clone was recorded once. This sequence joins TRBV24-1 and TRBJ2-3; 7 bases are shared with TRBD1. The CDR3 is 17 amino acids. Germline CDR1 reads KGHDR; CDR2 reads SFDVKD. J gave up 2 bases and V 3 bases, and 10 bases lay outside the gene matches. The CDR3 here is CATSDDRVEGDTDTQYF. The CDR3 coding sequence is TGTGCCACCAGTGATGACAGGGTCGAGGGGGACACAGATACGCAGTATTTT.

The rearrangement links TRBV10-2 to TRBJ1-6; D might be TRBD1 (5 bases). The CDR3 has 16 amino acids. The V end lost 0 bases, the J end lost 5 bases, and 11 bases lay between the germline ends. Germline V gene lookup returns CDR1 WSHSY and CDR2 SAAADI. The DNA of the CDR3 is TGCGCCAGCAGTGAGTCGCGACAGCTTAATAATTCACCCCTCCACTTT. The encoded protein is CASSESRQLNNSPLHF.

V is TRBV6-5 and J is TRBJ1-2; 8 nucleotides align to TRBD1. CDR1 is MNHEY, CDR2 SVGAGI, per germline. The CDR3 runs 13 residues. V shed 5 bases, J shed 9 bases, and the junction held 8 bases outside the gene matches. Here the CDR3 DNA reads TGTGCCAGCAGTCCGACAGGGGCCCCCAGCTACACCTTC. This translates into CASSPTGAPSYTF.

The chain couples TRBV5-1 to TRBJ2-3; possibly TRBD1 for D (6 bases). V lost 0 bases, J lost 6 bases, and 11 bases lay in between. This CDR3 has 14 residues. Germline V lookup: CDR1 SGHRS, CDR2 YFSETQ. The CDR3 DNA reads TGCGCCAGCAGCTTGGACTTCAGGGGCGATACGCAGTATTTT. This translates into CASSLDFRGDTQYF.

The count of this clone is one. This rearrangement joins TRBV18 to TRBJ1-2; D is possibly TRBD1 (5 bases). Trimming left V 4 bases short and J 3 bases short, with 18 bases between. The germline V gene has CDR1 KGHSH and CDR2 LQKENI. The CDR3 contains 16 residues. The CDR3 spells CASSLGQALAHYGYTF. The CDR3 DNA reads as TGTGCCAGCTCACTGGGGCAAGCCCTCGCTCACTATGGCTACACCTTC. Full variable domain (rest looked up from reference TRBV18 and TRBJ1-2): NAGVMQNPRHLVRRRGQEARLRCSPMKGHSHVYWYRQLPEEGLKFMVYLQKENIIDESGMPKERFSAEFPKEGPSILRIQQVVRGDSAAYFCASSLGQALAHYGYTFGSGTRLTVV.

About this clone: At the DNA level, this CDR3 is encoded by other sequences in the same sample as well. J is TRBJ2-2 and V is TRBV27, with 7 bases aligning to TRBD2. CDR1 and CDR2 from the germline V gene are MNHEY and SMNVEV (reference sequence). The ends lost 8 bases at V and 1 base at J; junction bases unmatched: 4. The length of the CDR3 is 14 residues. The chain's CDR3 is CASQAGVNTGELFF. Written as DNA, the CDR3 is TGTGCCAGCCAGGCGGGGGTGAACACCGGGGAGCTGTTTTTT.

The chain links TRBV19 to TRBJ2-7; possibly TRBD2 for D (6 bases). Germline CDR1 LNHDA, CDR2 SQIVND (reference sequence). This CDR3 has 15 amino acids. V was clipped by 0 bases and J by 3 bases, with 12 bases between them. This CDR3 reads CASSIEGTGRYEQYF. The CDR3 region has the DNA TGTGCCAGTAGTATAGAGGGGACTGGGCGCTACGAGCAGTACTTC.

The V and J genes are TRBV27 and TRBJ1-5, with 10 positions matching TRBD1. There are 13 residues in the CDR3. J lost 7 bases, V lost 9 bases, and 6 bases had no gene match. Germline V lookup: CDR1 MNHEY, CDR2 SMNVEV (reference sequence). The CDR3 DNA reads as TGTGCCAGTTGGGGGACAGGGGCCCAGCCCCAGCATTTT. This encodes CASWGTGAQPQHF.

The gene calls are TRBV20-1 and TRBJ2-2; D unresolved. The CDR3 is 12 residues long. Per the germline V gene, CDR1 is DFQATT and CDR2 is SNEGSKA (reference sequence). V was trimmed by 3 bases and J by 6 bases, leaving 8 bases between them. The CDR3 sequence is CSASLRAGELFF. CDR3 nucleotides: TGCAGTGCTAGTCTCCGGGCCGGGGAGCTGTTTTTT.

This clone has a handful of counts. This chain links TRBV6-5 with TRBJ2-1; 8 bases align to TRBD1. The CDR3 sequence is 12 residues long. The V gene end was trimmed by 5 bases and the J gene end by 9 bases; junction bases not matched to a gene: 3. Germline values: CDR1 MNHEY, CDR2 SVGAGI. CDR3 coding DNA: TGTGCCAGCAGTCAGGGGGCGGGTGAGCAGTTCTTC. This encodes CASSQGAGEQFF.

The rearrangement links TRBV7-2 to TRBJ1-1; D not certain. V gave up 1 base and J gave up 4 bases, with 19 bases separating them. Per the germline V gene, CDR1 is SGHTA and CDR2 is FQGNSA. This CDR3 comprises 17 residues. The CDR3 bases are TGTGCCAGCAGCTTAGAATTAGTCAGGCACTGGTCCACTGAAGCTTTCTTT. It is translated as CASSLELVRHWSTEAFF.

This clone was observed once. The chain combines TRBV15 with TRBJ1-2; no definite D call. Germline-derived CDR1 and CDR2 are LNHNV and YYDKDF (reference sequence). This CDR3 is 14 amino acids long. The V gene lost 0 bases and the J gene lost 8 bases, with 13 bases spanning the gap. CDR3 amino acids: CATSREVTVGGYTF. The CDR3 nucleotides read TGTGCCACCAGCAGAGAAGTGACGGTCGGGGGCTACACCTTC.

This sequence joins TRBV6-6 and TRBJ2-7; TRBD1 matches 7 bases. This CDR3 has 14 residues. Trimming at V came to 2 bases and at J to 7 bases, leaving 8 bases not matched to a gene. CDR1 is MNHNY and CDR2 is SVGAGI in the germline V gene (reference sequence). The CDR3 loop is CASSYLQGVGEQYF. The CDR3 DNA sequence: TGTGCCAGCAGTTACCTCCAGGGGGTCGGGGAGCAGTACTTC.